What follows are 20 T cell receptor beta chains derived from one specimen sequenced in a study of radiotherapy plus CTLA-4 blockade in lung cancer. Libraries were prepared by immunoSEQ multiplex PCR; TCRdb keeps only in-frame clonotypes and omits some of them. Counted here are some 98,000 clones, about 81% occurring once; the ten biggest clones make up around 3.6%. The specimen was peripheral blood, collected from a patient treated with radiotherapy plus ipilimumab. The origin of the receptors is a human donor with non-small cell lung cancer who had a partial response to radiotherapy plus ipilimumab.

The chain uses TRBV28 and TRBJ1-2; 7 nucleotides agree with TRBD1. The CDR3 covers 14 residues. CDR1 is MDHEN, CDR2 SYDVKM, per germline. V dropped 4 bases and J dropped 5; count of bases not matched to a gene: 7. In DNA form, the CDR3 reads TGTGCCAGCAGTTACGACGACAGGGCTTATGGCTACACCTTC. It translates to CASSYDDRAYGYTF.

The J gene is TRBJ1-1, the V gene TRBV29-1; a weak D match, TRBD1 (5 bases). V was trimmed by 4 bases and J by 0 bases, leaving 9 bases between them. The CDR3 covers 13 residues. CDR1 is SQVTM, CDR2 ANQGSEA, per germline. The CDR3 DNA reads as TGCAGCGTTGGGAGGGGCCTGAACACTGAAGCTTTCTTT. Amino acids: CSVGRGLNTEAFF.

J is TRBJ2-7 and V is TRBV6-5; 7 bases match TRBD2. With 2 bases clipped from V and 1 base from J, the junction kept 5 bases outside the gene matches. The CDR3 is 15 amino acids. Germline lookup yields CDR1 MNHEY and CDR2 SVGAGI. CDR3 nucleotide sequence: TGTGCCAGCAGTTACCGGGACTACCCTTCCTACGAGCAGTACTTC. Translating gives CASSYRDYPSYEQYF.

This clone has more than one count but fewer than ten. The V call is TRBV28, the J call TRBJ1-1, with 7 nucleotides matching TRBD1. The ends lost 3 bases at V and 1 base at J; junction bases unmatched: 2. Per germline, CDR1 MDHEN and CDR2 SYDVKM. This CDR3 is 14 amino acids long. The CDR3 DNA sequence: TGTGCCAGCAGTTTTAGGGACAGGAACACTGAAGCTTTCTTT. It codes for CASSFRDRNTEAFF. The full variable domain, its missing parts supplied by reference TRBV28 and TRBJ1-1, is DVKVTQSSRYLVKRTGEKVFLECVQDMDHENMFWYRQDPGLGLRLIYFSYDVKMKEKGDIPEGYSVSREKKERFSLILESASTNQTSMYLCASSFRDRNTEAFFGQGTRLTVV.

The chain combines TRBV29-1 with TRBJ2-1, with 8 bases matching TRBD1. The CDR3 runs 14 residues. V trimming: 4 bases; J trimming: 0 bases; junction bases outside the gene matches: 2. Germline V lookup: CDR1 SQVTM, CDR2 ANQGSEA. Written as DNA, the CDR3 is TGCAGCGTTGGGACAGGGAGCTCCTACAATGAGCAGTTCTTC. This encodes CSVGTGSSYNEQFF.

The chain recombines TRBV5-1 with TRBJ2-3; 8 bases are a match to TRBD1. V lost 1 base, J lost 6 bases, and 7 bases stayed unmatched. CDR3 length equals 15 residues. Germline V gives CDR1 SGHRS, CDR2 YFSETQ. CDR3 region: CASSLWGQARDTQYF. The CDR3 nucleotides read TGCGCCAGCAGCTTGTGGGGACAGGCCAGGGATACGCAGTATTTT.

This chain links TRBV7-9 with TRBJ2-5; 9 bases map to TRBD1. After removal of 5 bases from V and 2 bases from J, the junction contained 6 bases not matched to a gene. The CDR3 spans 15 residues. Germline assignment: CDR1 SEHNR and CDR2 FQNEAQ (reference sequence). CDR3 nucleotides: TGTGCCAGCAGCGCACGGACAGGGGCACAAGAGACCCAGTACTTC. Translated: CASSARTGAQETQYF.

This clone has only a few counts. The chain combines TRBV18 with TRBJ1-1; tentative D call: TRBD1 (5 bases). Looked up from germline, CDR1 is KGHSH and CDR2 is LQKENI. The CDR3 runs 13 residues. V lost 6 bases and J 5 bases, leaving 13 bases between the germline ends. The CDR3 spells CASSGHAGTEAFF. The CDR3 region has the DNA TGTGCCAGCTCGGGGCATGCAGGGACTGAAGCTTTCTTT.

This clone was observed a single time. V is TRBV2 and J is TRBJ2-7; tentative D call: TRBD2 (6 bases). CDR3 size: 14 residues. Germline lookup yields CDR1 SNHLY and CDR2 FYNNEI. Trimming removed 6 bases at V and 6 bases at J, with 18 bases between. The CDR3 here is CASRRGPGGAEQYF. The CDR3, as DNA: TGTGCCAGCAGGAGAGGGCCCGGGGGTGCCGAGCAGTACTTC.

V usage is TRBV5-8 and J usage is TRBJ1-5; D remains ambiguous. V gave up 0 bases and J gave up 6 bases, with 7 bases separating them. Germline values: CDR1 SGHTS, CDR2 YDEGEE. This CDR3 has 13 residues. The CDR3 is CASSLERSQPQHF. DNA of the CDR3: TGTGCCAGCAGCTTGGAGAGGAGTCAGCCCCAGCATTTT.

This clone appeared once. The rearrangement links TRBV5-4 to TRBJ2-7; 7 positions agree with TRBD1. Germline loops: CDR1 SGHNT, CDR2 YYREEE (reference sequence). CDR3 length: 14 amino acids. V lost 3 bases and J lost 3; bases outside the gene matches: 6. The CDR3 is CASSSRQGYYEQYF. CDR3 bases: TGTGCCAGCAGCTCCCGACAGGGCTACTACGAGCAGTACTTC.

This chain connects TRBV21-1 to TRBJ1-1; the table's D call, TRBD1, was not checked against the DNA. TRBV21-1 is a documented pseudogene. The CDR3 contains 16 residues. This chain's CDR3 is CASSKARGDRVSEAFF. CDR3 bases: TGTGCCAGCAGCAAAGCAAGGGGGGACAGGGTATCTGAAGCTTTCTTT.

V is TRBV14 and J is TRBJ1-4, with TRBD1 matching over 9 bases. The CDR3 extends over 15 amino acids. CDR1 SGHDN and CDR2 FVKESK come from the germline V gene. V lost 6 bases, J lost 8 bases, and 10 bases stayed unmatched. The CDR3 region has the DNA TGTGCCAGCAGTCTATTGGGACAGGGAGAGGAAAAACTGTTTTTT. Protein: CASSLLGQGEEKLFF.

This CDR3 is CATTPQVPGYTF. DNA for the CDR3: TGTGCCACCACCCCGCAGGTGCCTGGCTACACCTTC. The chain employs TRBV28 and TRBJ1-2; D is uncertain. The ends were cut back, 10 bases at V and 7 bases at J, with 16 bases in the middle. The germline V gene encodes CDR1 MDHEN and CDR2 SYDVKM. CDR3 length equals 12 residues.

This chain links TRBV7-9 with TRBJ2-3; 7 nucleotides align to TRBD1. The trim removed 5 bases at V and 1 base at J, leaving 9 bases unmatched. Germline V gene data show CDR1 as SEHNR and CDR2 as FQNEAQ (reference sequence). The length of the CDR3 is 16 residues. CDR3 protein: CASSPQSGQGTDTQYF. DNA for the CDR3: TGTGCCAGCAGCCCCCAAAGCGGACAGGGCACAGATACGCAGTATTTT.

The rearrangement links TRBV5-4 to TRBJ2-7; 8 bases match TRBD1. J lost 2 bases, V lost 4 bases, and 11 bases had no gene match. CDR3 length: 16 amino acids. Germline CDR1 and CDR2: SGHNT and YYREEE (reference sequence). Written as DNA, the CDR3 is TGTGCCAGCAGCCTGAGCGCGGACAGGGTCCCCTACGAGCAGTACTTC. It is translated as CASSLSADRVPYEQYF.

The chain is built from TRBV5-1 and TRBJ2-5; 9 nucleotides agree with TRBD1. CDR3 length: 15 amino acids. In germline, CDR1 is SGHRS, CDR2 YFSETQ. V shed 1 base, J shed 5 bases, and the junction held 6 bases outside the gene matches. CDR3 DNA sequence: TGCGCCAGCAGCTTGTCCACAGGGGGCCCGGAGACCCAGTACTTC. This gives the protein CASSLSTGGPETQYF.

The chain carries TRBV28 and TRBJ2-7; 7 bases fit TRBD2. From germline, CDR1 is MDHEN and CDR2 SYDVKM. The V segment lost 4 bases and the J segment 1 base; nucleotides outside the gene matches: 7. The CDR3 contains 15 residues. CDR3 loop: CASSSGGSNSYEQYF. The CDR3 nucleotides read TGTGCCAGCAGTTCCGGCGGGAGTAATTCCTACGAGCAGTACTTC.

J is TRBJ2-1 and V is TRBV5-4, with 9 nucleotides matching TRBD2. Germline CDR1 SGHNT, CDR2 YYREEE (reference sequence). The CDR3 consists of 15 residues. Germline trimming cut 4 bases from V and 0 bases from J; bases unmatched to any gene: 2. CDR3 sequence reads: CASSLSGSSYNEQFF. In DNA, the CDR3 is TGTGCCAGCAGCCTTAGCGGGAGCTCCTACAATGAGCAGTTCTTC.

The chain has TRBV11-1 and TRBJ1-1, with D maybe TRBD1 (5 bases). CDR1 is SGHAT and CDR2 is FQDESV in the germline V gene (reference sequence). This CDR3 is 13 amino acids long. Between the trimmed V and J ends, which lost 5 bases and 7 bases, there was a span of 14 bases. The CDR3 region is CASSQGWMSEAFF. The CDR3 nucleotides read TGTGCCAGCAGCCAGGGCTGGATGAGTGAAGCTTTCTTT.